This TCR beta chain was obtained from a study of blood T cell repertoires in COVID-19. There are a few counts of this clone. Measured with immunoSEQ multiplex PCR; TCRdb has only the in-frame clones, and not every one. Of about 220,000 clones in the sample, under 90% were seen once. Sequenced material: PBMCs or T cells enriched from blood (not recorded which). The sequence derives from a woman aged 50 to 65 who had been exposed to COVID-19.

The DNA for the CDR3 is TGCGCCAGCAGCTTGGGCAGGGCACGGAACACTGAAGCTTTCTTT. It codes for CASSLGRARNTEAFF. The rearrangement links TRBV5-1 to TRBJ1-1; possibly TRBD1 for D (5 bases). From germline, CDR1 is SGHRS and CDR2 YFSETQ. The CDR3 has 15 residues. Between the trimmed V and J ends, which lost 0 bases and 1 base, there was a span of 10 bases.